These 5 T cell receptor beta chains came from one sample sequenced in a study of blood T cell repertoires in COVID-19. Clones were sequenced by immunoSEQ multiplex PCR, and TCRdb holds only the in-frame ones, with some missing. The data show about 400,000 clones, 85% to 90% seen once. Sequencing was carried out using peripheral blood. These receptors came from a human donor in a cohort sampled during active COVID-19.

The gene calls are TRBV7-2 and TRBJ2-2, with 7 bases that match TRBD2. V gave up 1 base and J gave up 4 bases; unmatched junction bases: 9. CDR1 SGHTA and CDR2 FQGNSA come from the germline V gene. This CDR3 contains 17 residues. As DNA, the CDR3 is TGTGCCAGCAGCTTAGTCGGGGGAGGGCAGCGCACCGGGGAGCTGTTTTTT. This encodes CASSLVGGGQRTGELFF.

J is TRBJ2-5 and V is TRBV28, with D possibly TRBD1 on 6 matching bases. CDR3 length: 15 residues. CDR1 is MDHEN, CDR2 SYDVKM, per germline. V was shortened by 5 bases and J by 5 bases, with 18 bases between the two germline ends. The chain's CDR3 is CASSRRQANGETQYF. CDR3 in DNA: TGTGCCAGCAGTAGACGACAGGCCAACGGGGAGACCCAGTACTTC.

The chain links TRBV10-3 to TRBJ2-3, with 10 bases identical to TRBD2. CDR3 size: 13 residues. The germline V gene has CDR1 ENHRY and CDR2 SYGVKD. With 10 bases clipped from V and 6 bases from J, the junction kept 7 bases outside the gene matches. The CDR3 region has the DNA TGTGCCACCCTAGCGGGGGTTTTGGATACGCAGTATTTT. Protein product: CATLAGVLDTQYF.

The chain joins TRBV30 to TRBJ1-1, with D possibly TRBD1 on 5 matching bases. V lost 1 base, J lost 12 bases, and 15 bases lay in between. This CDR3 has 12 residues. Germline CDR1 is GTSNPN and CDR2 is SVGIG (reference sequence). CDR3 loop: CAWSGGRDRTFF. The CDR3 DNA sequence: TGTGCCTGGAGTGGGGGAAGAGACAGAACTTTCTTT.

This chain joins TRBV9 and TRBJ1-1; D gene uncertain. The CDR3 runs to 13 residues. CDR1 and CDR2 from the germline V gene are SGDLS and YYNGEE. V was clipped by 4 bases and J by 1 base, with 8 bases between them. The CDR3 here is CASSITGNTEAFF. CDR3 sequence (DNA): TGTGCCAGCAGCATTACGGGGAACACTGAAGCTTTCTTT.